One sample yielded the 15 T cell receptor beta chains listed below, sequenced in a study of cytomegalovirus exposure and HLA in healthy donors. Use of 60 Vbeta and 13 Jbeta primers characterized the PCR. Generated by immunoSEQ multiplex PCR, the TCRdb table keeps only in-frame clones and is missing some. Altogether some 89,000 clones are present, 78% being singletons, with the ten largest covering about 4%. The sequencing input was PBMCs. These receptors were taken from a woman aged 40-49 years in good health and CMV-seropositive.

This clone was found a few times. This CDR3 reads CASIGRNEKLFF. CDR3 DNA sequence: TGTGCCAGTATTGGCAGAAATGAAAAACTGTTTTTT. The chain links TRBV19 to TRBJ1-4, with no clear D. Between the trimmed V and J ends, which lost 7 bases and 5 bases, there was a span of 8 bases. The CDR3 extends over 12 amino acids. Germline V CDR1 and CDR2: LNHDA, SQIVND (reference sequence).

The J gene is TRBJ1-4, the V gene TRBV28, with a possible D match to TRBD1 (6 bases). Germline loops: CDR1 MDHEN, CDR2 SYDVKM. Trimming left V 0 bases short and J 8 bases short, with 13 bases between. The CDR3 covers 15 residues. The CDR3 DNA reads as TGTGCCAGCAGTTTATGGACAGGAGGAGAGGAAAAACTGTTTTTT. Translating gives CASSLWTGGEEKLFF. Combining the CDR3 with reference TRBV28 and TRBJ1-4 gives the whole variable domain DVKVTQSSRYLVKRTGEKVFLECVQDMDHENMFWYRQDPGLGLRLIYFSYDVKMKEKGDIPEGYSVSREKKERFSLILESASTNQTSMYLCASSLWTGGEEKLFFGSGTQLSVL.

CDR3 sequence (DNA): TGTGCCAGCAGACCTGGACTAGCGGGGGCATCCTACGAGCAGTACTTC. It encodes CASRPGLAGASYEQYF. The chain employs TRBV7-2 and TRBJ2-7; 13 nucleotides line up with TRBD2. From germline, CDR1 is SGHTA and CDR2 FQGNSA. The CDR3 covers 16 residues. Trimming at V came to 6 bases and at J to 1 base, leaving 6 bases not matched to a gene.

The chain is built from TRBV11-1 and TRBJ1-1; D perhaps matches TRBD1 (6 bases). Trimming removed 5 bases from V and 4 bases from J, with 14 bases in between. Per germline, CDR1 SGHAT and CDR2 FQDESV (reference sequence). There are 14 residues in the CDR3. In DNA form, the CDR3 reads TGTGCCAGCAGCAGAAAGAGGGGGGGCACTGAAGCTTTCTTT. Translation gives CASSRKRGGTEAFF.

V gene TRBV4-1 combines with J gene TRBJ2-5; 9 bases are a match to TRBD2. There are 17 residues in the CDR3. J was trimmed by 5 bases and V by 5 bases; bases with no gene match: 15. Germline values: CDR1 MGHRA, CDR2 YSYEKL. Written as DNA, the CDR3 is TGCGCCAGCAGCGGGGTGTTAGCGGGAGTAGGGAGGGAGACCCAGTACTTC. It encodes CASSGVLAGVGRETQYF.

The V and J genes are TRBV4-2 and TRBJ2-2; the D gene is possibly TRBD2 (5 bases). The CDR3 contains 16 residues. Germline-derived CDR1 and CDR2 are LGHNA and YNFKEQ. V was shortened by 1 base and J by 4 bases, with 13 bases between the two germline ends. The CDR3 region is CASSQGLGSSTGELFF. The DNA of the CDR3 is TGTGCCAGCAGCCAAGGATTGGGGAGTAGCACCGGGGAGCTGTTTTTT.

In this sample, this clone turned up a few times. CDR3 bases: TGTGCCAGCAGCCTCCAGGGTACCCTCCACGAGCAGTACTTC. This gives the protein CASSLQGTLHEQYF. This rearrangement joins TRBV5-6 to TRBJ2-7; weak D call: TRBD1 (5 bases). CDR3 size: 14 residues. Germline V CDR1 and CDR2: SGHDT, YYEEEE. Trimming cost V 4 bases and J 5 bases, with 16 bases left between them.

This clone was counted a few times. This chain uses TRBV28 with TRBJ1-3; D call uncertain. Germline V gives CDR1 MDHEN, CDR2 SYDVKM. CDR3 size: 14 residues. V was clipped by 1 base and J by 4 bases, with 8 bases between them. CDR3 region: CASSLLVAGNTIYF. Here the CDR3 DNA reads TGTGCCAGCAGTTTATTAGTCGCAGGAAACACCATATATTTT. The variable domain in full, with the rest retrieved from reference TRBV28 and TRBJ1-3, is DVKVTQSSRYLVKRTGEKVFLECVQDMDHENMFWYRQDPGLGLRLIYFSYDVKMKEKGDIPEGYSVSREKKERFSLILESASTNQTSMYLCASSLLVAGNTIYFGEGSWLTVV.

The V and J genes are TRBV5-1 and TRBJ2-1; 12 bases match TRBD2. Losses at the gene ends were 5 bases for V and 6 bases for J; bases not matched to a gene: 6. The germline V gene has CDR1 SGHRS and CDR2 YFSETQ. The CDR3 runs 15 residues. This CDR3 reads CASSSSGRAFNEQFF. Written as DNA, the CDR3 is TGCGCCAGCAGTTCTAGCGGGAGGGCCTTCAATGAGCAGTTCTTC.

V and J are TRBV29-1 and TRBJ1-1; no reliable D call. In germline, CDR1 is SQVTM, CDR2 ANQGSEA. Trimming shortened V by 6 bases and J by 2 bases, and 19 bases separated the two germline ends. This CDR3 has 15 residues. The CDR3 DNA follows: TGCAGCGTAAATCCCACCGGGTCTCGTAACACTGAAGCTTTCTTT. Its protein product is CSVNPTGSRNTEAFF.

The chain is built from TRBV10-3 and TRBJ1-2, with 9 bases that match TRBD1. Unmatched junction bases numbered 4, after V lost 4 bases and J lost 4 bases. Germline lookup yields CDR1 ENHRY and CDR2 SYGVKD. This CDR3 comprises 14 residues. The CDR3 region is CAISGRGQGYGYTF. The CDR3, as DNA: TGTGCCATCAGTGGACGGGGACAGGGCTATGGCTACACCTTC.

The rearrangement links TRBV10-3 to TRBJ1-5; 9 nucleotides agree with TRBD1. CDR1 and CDR2 (germline): ENHRY, SYGVKD. With 10 bases clipped from V and 0 bases from J, the junction kept 10 bases outside the gene matches. The CDR3 has 16 residues. The CDR3 DNA reads TGTGCCAGTTCGGACAGGGGTCCTCGTAGCAATCAGCCCCAGCATTTT. Translating gives CASSDRGPRSNQPQHF.

This chain uses TRBV10-3 with TRBJ2-1, with 7 bases lining up with TRBD1. J lost 8 bases, V lost 6 bases, and 4 bases had no gene match. Germline V gene data show CDR1 as ENHRY and CDR2 as SYGVKD. CDR3 size: 12 residues. Here the CDR3 reads CAIRKTGDEQFF. Here the CDR3 DNA reads TGTGCCATCAGAAAAACAGGGGATGAGCAGTTCTTC.

This clone showed up just once. The gene calls are TRBV10-3 and TRBJ2-1; TRBD2 is a possible D gene (7 bases). Germline CDR1 is ENHRY and CDR2 is SYGVKD. The V and J ends lost 6 bases and 8 bases respectively, with 17 bases between them. This CDR3 comprises 14 residues. The CDR3 reads CAIRGGRDHDEQFF. CDR3 nucleotides: TGTGCCATCAGGGGGGGGCGGGACCACGATGAGCAGTTCTTC.

This clone was observed once. V is TRBV11-3 and J is TRBJ2-7; 8 nucleotides line up with TRBD2. This CDR3 region has 15 residues. Trimming cost V 1 base and J 2 bases; bases outside gene matches: 4. Germline CDR1 is SGHNT and CDR2 is YENEEA. The CDR3 DNA follows: TGTGCCAGCAGCTTAGGAAGCGGGGGTACCTACGAGCAGTACTTC. This gives the protein CASSLGSGGTYEQYF.